This entry lists 30 T cell receptor beta chains sequenced from one sample in a study of naive and memory T cell subsets. Two oligonucleotides, mixed equimolar, formed the beta constant-region primer covering TRBC1 and TRBC2. Nested alpha and beta constant-region primers with the SP2 primer drove four PCR rounds on ligated cDNA. TCRdb independently ran MiXCR on the UMI-ligation and nested PCR reads; one entry per CDR3 protein. The data hold under 150,000 distinct CDR3 sequences, with roughly a fifth observed a single time. The study's findings and limits: Possibly reflecting memory cells re-expressing CD45RA, a few larger clonotypes occurred in naive repertoires, especially CD8.

For these TCRs, the target antigens are not known. Material for sequencing was naive CD8+ T cells from blood. The receptors shown here come from a human donor in good health.

This clonotype has a count of ten or more. The chain is built from TRBV4-1 and TRBJ2-7, with D possibly called TRBD1 or TRBD2 (6 bases each). The CDR3 is made up of 12 amino acids. Germline values: CDR1 MGHRA, CDR2 YSYEKL. The V and J ends lost 5 bases and 6 bases respectively, with 11 bases between them. The CDR3 spells CASSSGAGEQYF. CDR3 DNA: TGCGCCAGCAGCTCGGGGGCGGGCGAGCAGTACTTC.

The table lists this clonotype with many counts. The V and J genes are TRBV28 and TRBJ1-6; 7 bases are a match to TRBD1. Germline loops: CDR1 MDHEN, CDR2 SYDVKM. This CDR3 comprises 15 residues. Germline trimming cut 3 bases from V and 6 bases from J; bases unmatched to any gene: 5. CDR3 nucleotide sequence: TGTGCCAGCAGTTTTTACAGGGGTAGTAATTCACCCCTCCACTTT. This translates into CASSFYRGSNSPLHF.

The V gene is TRBV3-1, the J gene TRBJ2-1; D is uncertain. The CDR3 runs to 13 residues. Germline CDR1 reads LGHDT; CDR2 reads YNNKEL (reference sequence). V lost 0 bases, J lost 9 bases, and 9 bases lay in between. The CDR3 reads CASSQDTGGEQFF. The CDR3 region has the DNA TGTGCCAGCAGCCAAGATACGGGTGGTGAGCAGTTCTTC.

This clonotype was seen a few times. This chain joins TRBV28 and TRBJ2-4; the match to TRBD1 covers 8 bases. The CDR3 runs to 16 residues. Looked up from germline, CDR1 is MDHEN and CDR2 is SYDVKM. V lost 2 bases and J lost 5; bases outside the gene matches: 8. The CDR3 sequence is CASSLPPDRVENIQYF. The CDR3 DNA reads as TGTGCCAGCAGTTTACCCCCGGACAGGGTGGAAAACATTCAGTACTTC.

This clonotype was seen only a few times. This chain's CDR3 is CASILRGLERQFF. The DNA for the CDR3 is TGTGCCAGCATCTTGCGGGGGCTGGAACGGCAGTTCTTC. The chain employs TRBV12-3 or TRBV12-4 and TRBJ2-1; the D gene is possibly TRBD2 (7 bases). The V gene lost 7 bases and the J gene lost 12 bases, with 19 bases spanning the gap. The CDR3 covers 13 residues.

This clonotype was seen only a few times. The chain employs TRBV6-2 or TRBV6-3 and TRBJ2-3; 13 bases agree with TRBD2. Germline V gene data show CDR1 as MNHEY and CDR2 as SVGEGT. The CDR3 totals 17 residues. The V and J ends lost 6 bases and 4 bases, in that order; junction bases with no gene match: 10. CDR3 in DNA: TGTGCCAGCAGCTCCGGACTAGCGGGAGAATGGTCAGATACGCAGTATTTT. Translation: CASSSGLAGEWSDTQYF.

The chain employs TRBV11-2 and TRBJ2-5; TRBD2 agrees at 9 bases. V was pared by 1 base and J by 1 base, with 7 bases of the junction left unmatched. Germline lookup yields CDR1 SGHAT and CDR2 FQNNGV. This CDR3 is built from 17 residues. The CDR3 DNA sequence: TGTGCCAGCAGCTTAGCTGGGCGGGAGGGCCCCCAAGAGACCCAGTACTTC. Protein: CASSLAGREGPQETQYF.

This chain uses TRBV14 with TRBJ2-1; 14 bases map to TRBD2. The V and J ends lost 5 bases and 5 bases, in that order; junction bases with no gene match: 11. The CDR3 loop spans 18 amino acids. Germline CDR1 and CDR2: SGHDN and FVKESK. CDR3 amino acids: CASSEGTSGRSRDNEQFF. For the CDR3, the DNA is TGTGCCAGCAGCGAGGGGACTAGCGGGAGAAGCAGGGACAATGAGCAGTTCTTC.

This clonotype has ten or more counts. The rearrangement links TRBV28 to TRBJ2-1; no firm D call. The CDR3 has 13 amino acids. Germline V lookup: CDR1 MDHEN, CDR2 SYDVKM. V lost 5 bases and J 9 bases, leaving 14 bases between the germline ends. CDR3 protein: CASSPPLTAEQFF. CDR3 sequence (DNA): TGTGCCAGCAGTCCGCCCCTGACTGCTGAGCAGTTCTTC.

The chain links TRBV5-1 to TRBJ2-7; D may be TRBD2 (5 bases). The ends were cut back, 7 bases at V and 0 bases at J, with 14 bases in the middle. CDR1 SGHRS and CDR2 YFSETQ come from the germline V gene. The CDR3 covers 14 residues. CDR3 residues: CASHWTGSSYEQYF. CDR3 coding DNA: TGCGCCAGCCATTGGACGGGAAGCTCCTACGAGCAGTACTTC.

V is TRBV20-1 and J is TRBJ2-7; D unclear. CDR1 DFQATT and CDR2 SNEGSKA come from the germline V gene (reference sequence). Trimming stripped 3 bases from V and 0 bases from J, with 12 bases between. The CDR3 contains 14 residues. The CDR3 DNA reads TGCAGTGCTAGGGCCACCTCGAGCTCCTACGAGCAGTACTTC. This gives the protein CSARATSSSYEQYF.

There are a few counts of this clonotype. The CDR3 DNA is TGTGCCAGCAGCCTAACCGGGACAGGGGGCTTCACTGAAGCTTTCTTT. Encoded protein: CASSLTGTGGFTEAFF. The chain employs TRBV27 and TRBJ1-1; 12 positions match TRBD1. Germline V lookup: CDR1 MNHEY, CDR2 SMNVEV (reference sequence). The CDR3 extends over 16 amino acids. J was trimmed by 4 bases and V by 6 bases; bases with no gene match: 9.

This sequence joins TRBV10-3 and TRBJ2-3, with 13 bases lining up with TRBD2. CDR3 length equals 15 residues. V dropped 6 bases and J dropped 4; count of bases not matched to a gene: 4. CDR1 and CDR2 from the germline V gene are ENHRY and SYGVKD. The CDR3 loop reads CAIRGLAGFPDTQYF. DNA of the CDR3: TGTGCCATCAGGGGACTAGCGGGATTTCCAGATACGCAGTATTTT.

The rearrangement uses TRBV12-3 or TRBV12-4 and TRBJ2-7, with a possible D match to TRBD1 (6 bases). Trimming removed 2 bases at V and 2 bases at J, with 10 bases between. The CDR3 covers 14 residues. The CDR3 here is CASSLNDRPYEQYF. CDR3 nucleotides: TGTGCCAGCAGTTTAAACGACAGGCCCTACGAGCAGTACTTC.

The chain combines TRBV28 with TRBJ2-7; D is ambiguous. The CDR3 has 12 residues. Trimming took off 6 bases at V and 7 bases at J, with 13 bases between the two ends. Per the germline V gene, CDR1 is MDHEN and CDR2 is SYDVKM. The CDR3 nucleotides read TGTGCCAGCAGCCAAAATTGGGGAGAGCAGTACTTC. Translated: CASSQNWGEQYF.

The chain links TRBV4-1 to TRBJ2-1; D is perhaps TRBD1 (6 bases). This CDR3 comprises 14 residues. Germline V gene sequence: CDR1 MGHRA, CDR2 YSYEKL. V was trimmed by 1 base and J by 8 bases, leaving 12 bases between them. The CDR3 nucleotides read TGCGCCAGCAGCCAAGTGTACAGGGAAGATGAGCAGTTCTTC. This gives the protein CASSQVYREDEQFF.

This chain joins TRBV11-2 and TRBJ2-3; no clear D. CDR3 length: 15 residues. V was pared by 1 base and J by 5 bases, with 13 bases between. CDR1 is SGHAT and CDR2 is FQNNGV in the germline V gene. For the CDR3, the DNA is TGTGCCAGCAGCTTAGTCGACGGGTTGGGAGATACGCAGTATTTT. Translated: CASSLVDGLGDTQYF.

The rearrangement joins TRBV6-5 to TRBJ1-6; D remains unclear. V lost 2 bases, J lost 0 bases, and 5 bases lay in between. This CDR3 has 15 residues. Looked up from germline, CDR1 is MNHEY and CDR2 is SVGAGI. In DNA form, the CDR3 reads TGTGCCAGCAGTTACGGCCACTCCTATAATTCACCCCTCCACTTT. It specifies CASSYGHSYNSPLHF.

This clonotype was recorded a few times. The V gene is TRBV5-8, the J gene TRBJ2-3; 7 bases map to TRBD2. The CDR3 consists of 15 residues. V trimming: 0 bases; J trimming: 6 bases; junction bases outside the gene matches: 7. Per the germline V gene, CDR1 is SGHTS and CDR2 is YDEGEE. CDR3 DNA: TGTGCCAGCAGCTTGGGCGGGAGATATGCGGATACGCAGTATTTT. Its protein product is CASSLGGRYADTQYF.

The gene calls are TRBV12-3 or TRBV12-4 and TRBJ2-3; no definite D call. The CDR3 contains 13 residues. The V gene lost 5 bases and the J gene lost 2 bases, with 8 bases spanning the gap. In DNA form, the CDR3 reads TGTGCCAGCAGTCCTCTATTCACAGATACGCAGTATTTT. Encoded protein: CASSPLFTDTQYF.

The chain joins TRBV25-1 to TRBJ1-1, with no clear D. The CDR3 runs 13 residues. The ends were cut back, 4 bases at V and 4 bases at J, with 10 bases in the middle. The germline V gene encodes CDR1 MGHDK and CDR2 SYGVNS. DNA for the CDR3: TGTGCCAGCAGTGCCACCGTCGGCACTGAAGCTTTCTTT. This sequence encodes CASSATVGTEAFF.

The chain carries TRBV20-1 and TRBJ2-7; 8 bases agree with TRBD2. Germline V CDR1 and CDR2: DFQATT, SNEGSKA (reference sequence). CDR3 length equals 16 residues. V gave up 3 bases and J gave up 3 bases; unmatched junction bases: 13. In DNA form, the CDR3 reads TGCAGTGCTAGGGGGTTAGCGGGATTGAATAGCTACGAGCAGTACTTC. It codes for CSARGLAGLNSYEQYF.

This clonotype was seen a handful of times. The rearrangement joins TRBV11-2 to TRBJ2-7; D is perhaps TRBD2 (6 bases). V dropped 5 bases and J dropped 6 bases, with 17 bases sitting between them. Germline loops: CDR1 SGHAT, CDR2 FQNNGV. The CDR3 runs to 14 residues. This chain's CDR3 is CASSPPGRFFEQYF. CDR3 sequence (DNA): TGTGCCAGCAGCCCCCCGGGGAGGTTCTTCGAGCAGTACTTC. Variable domain in full (rest from reference TRBV11-2 and TRBJ2-7): EAGVAQSPRYKIIEKRQSVAFWCNPISGHATLYWYQQILGQGPKLLIQFQNNGVVDDSQLPKDRFSAERLKGVDSTLKIQPAKLEDSAVYLCASSPPGRFFEQYFGPGTRLTVT.

V gene TRBV7-6 combines with J gene TRBJ2-3; unclear D gene. Germline lookup yields CDR1 SGHVS and CDR2 FNYEAQ. CDR3 length: 13 residues. The germline V and J ends were trimmed by 4 bases and 1 base, with 6 bases remaining between them. The CDR3 loop reads CASSSLGTDTQYF. In DNA form, the CDR3 reads TGTGCCAGCAGCTCCCTGGGCACAGATACGCAGTATTTT.

This clonotype was counted at least ten times. The gene calls are TRBV28 and TRBJ2-1, with 7 nucleotides matching TRBD1. CDR3 length: 17 amino acids. Looked up from germline, CDR1 is MDHEN and CDR2 is SYDVKM. V dropped 4 bases and J dropped 5; count of bases not matched to a gene: 14. This chain's CDR3 is CASSSTGALRPDNEQFF. CDR3 nucleotides: TGTGCCAGCAGTTCAACAGGGGCCCTACGGCCAGACAATGAGCAGTTCTTC.

V usage is TRBV3-1 and J usage is TRBJ2-1, with D possibly TRBD1 on 6 matching bases. CDR1 and CDR2 from the germline V gene are LGHDT and YNNKEL (reference sequence). This CDR3 has 15 residues. The germline V and J ends were trimmed by 4 bases and 0 bases, with 10 bases remaining between them. DNA for the CDR3: TGTGCCAGCAGCCTACAGGGTAGCTCCTACAATGAGCAGTTCTTC. This gives the protein CASSLQGSSYNEQFF.

The CDR3 loop is CASTSDGGGEQYF. DNA for the CDR3: TGTGCCAGCACCTCGGATGGGGGGGGCGAGCAGTACTTC. V usage is TRBV6-1 and J usage is TRBJ2-7; TRBD2 matches 7 bases. Trimming removed 7 bases from V and 6 bases from J; junction bases left unmatched: 9. The CDR3 sequence is 13 residues long. The V gene's germline CDR1 is MNHNS and CDR2 SASEGT.

This clonotype has at least ten counts. This CDR3 is CSAPGLAASSYEQYF. CDR3 in DNA: TGCAGTGCCCCGGGACTAGCGGCGAGCTCCTACGAGCAGTACTTC. This chain joins TRBV20-1 and TRBJ2-7; 11 bases line up with TRBD2. CDR1 is DFQATT, CDR2 SNEGSKA, per germline (reference sequence). This CDR3 spans 15 amino acids. J was trimmed by 0 bases and V by 6 bases; bases with no gene match: 7.

This clonotype was seen only a few times. The V call is TRBV25-1, the J call TRBJ2-7, with a possible D match to TRBD2 (5 bases). This CDR3 contains 16 residues. Germline loops: CDR1 MGHDK, CDR2 SYGVNS. Between the trimmed V and J ends, which lost 7 bases and 3 bases, there was a span of 22 bases. This CDR3 is CASNLNTRGPHYEQYF. In nucleotides, the CDR3 is TGTGCCAGCAACCTAAACACGAGAGGGCCCCACTACGAGCAGTACTTC.

This chain uses TRBV6-5 with TRBJ1-2; TRBD1 might be the D (6 bases). The CDR3 is made up of 15 amino acids. Germline CDR1 MNHEY, CDR2 SVGAGI. Deletions cut 2 bases from V and 4 bases from J, with 14 bases between. In DNA form, the CDR3 reads TGTGCCAGCAGTTACAGGGGGGATACCCTCTATGGCTACACCTTC. It encodes CASSYRGDTLYGYTF.